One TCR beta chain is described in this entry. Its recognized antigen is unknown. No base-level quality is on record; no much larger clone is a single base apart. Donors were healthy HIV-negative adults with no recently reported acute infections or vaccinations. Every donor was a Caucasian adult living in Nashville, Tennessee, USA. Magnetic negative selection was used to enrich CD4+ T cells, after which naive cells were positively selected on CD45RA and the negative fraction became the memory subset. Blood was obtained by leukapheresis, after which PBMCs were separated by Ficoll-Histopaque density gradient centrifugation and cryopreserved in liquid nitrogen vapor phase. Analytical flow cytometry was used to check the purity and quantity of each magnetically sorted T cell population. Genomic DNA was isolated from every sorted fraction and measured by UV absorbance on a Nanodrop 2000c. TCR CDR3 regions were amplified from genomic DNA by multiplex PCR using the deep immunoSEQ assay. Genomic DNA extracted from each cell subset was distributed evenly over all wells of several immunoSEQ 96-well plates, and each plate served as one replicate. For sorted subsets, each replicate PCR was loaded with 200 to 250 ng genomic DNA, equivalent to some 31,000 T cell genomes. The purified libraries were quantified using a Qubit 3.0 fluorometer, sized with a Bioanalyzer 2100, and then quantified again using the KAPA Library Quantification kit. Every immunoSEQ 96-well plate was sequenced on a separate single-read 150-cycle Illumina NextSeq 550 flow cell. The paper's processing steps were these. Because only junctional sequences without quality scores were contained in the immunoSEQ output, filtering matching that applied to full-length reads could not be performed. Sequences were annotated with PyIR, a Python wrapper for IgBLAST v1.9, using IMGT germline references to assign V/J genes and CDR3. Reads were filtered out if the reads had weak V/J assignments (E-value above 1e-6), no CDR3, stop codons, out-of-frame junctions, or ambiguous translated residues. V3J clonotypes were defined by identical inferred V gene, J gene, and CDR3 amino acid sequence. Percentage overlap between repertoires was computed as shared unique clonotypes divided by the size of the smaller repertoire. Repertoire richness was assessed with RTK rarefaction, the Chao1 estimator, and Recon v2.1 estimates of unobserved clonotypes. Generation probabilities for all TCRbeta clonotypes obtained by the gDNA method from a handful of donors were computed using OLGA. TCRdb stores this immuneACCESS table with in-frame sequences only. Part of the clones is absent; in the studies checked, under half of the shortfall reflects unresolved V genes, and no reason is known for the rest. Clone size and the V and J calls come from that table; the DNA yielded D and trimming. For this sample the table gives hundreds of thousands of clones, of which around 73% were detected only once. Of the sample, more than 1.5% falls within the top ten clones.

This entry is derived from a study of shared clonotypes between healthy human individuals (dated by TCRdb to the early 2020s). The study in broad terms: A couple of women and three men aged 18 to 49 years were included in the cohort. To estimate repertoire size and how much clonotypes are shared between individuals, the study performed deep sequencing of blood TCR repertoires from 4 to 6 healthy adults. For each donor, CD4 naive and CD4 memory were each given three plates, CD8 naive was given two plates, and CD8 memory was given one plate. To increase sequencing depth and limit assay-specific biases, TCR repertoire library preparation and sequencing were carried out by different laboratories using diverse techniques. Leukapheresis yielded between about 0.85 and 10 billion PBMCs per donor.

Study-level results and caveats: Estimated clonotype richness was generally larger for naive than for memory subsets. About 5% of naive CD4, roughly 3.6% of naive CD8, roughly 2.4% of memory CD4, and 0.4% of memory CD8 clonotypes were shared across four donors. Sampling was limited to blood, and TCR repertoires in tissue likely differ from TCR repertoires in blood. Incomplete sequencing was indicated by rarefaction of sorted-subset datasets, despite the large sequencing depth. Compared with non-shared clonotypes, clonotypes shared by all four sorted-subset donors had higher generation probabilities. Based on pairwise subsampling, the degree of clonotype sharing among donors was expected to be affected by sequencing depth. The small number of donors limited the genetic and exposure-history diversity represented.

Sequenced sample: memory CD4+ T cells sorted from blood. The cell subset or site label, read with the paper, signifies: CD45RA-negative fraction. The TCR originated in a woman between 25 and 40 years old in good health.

The sequenced DNA is TGTGCCAGCAGCTTAGCGCTCGGGACTAGCGGGAGAGGAGCGTATGAGCAGTTCTTC. It encodes CASSLALGTSGRGAYEQFF. The chain couples TRBV7-8 to TRBJ2-1, with 14 central nucleotides matching TRBD2. CDR1 SGHVS and CDR2 FQNEAQ were looked up in the germline V gene. The germline V end is reduced by 0 bases and the J end by 8 bases; junction bases left unmatched: 12. Reading from cysteine to phenylalanine, the CDR3 counts 19 amino acids. Kept here is only the CDR3 DNA, which spans 57 bases and is read in frame from base 1.